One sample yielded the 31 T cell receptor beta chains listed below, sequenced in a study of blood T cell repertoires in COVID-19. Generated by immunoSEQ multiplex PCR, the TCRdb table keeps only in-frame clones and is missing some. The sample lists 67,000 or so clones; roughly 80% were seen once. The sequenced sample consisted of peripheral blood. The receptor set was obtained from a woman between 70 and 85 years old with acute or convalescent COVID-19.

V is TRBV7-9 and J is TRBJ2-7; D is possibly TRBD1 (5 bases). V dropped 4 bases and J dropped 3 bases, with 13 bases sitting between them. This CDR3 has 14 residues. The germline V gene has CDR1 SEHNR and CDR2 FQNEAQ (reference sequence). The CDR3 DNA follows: TGTGCCAGCAGCTGGACCGGACAAATCTACGAGCAGTACTTC. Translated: CASSWTGQIYEQYF.

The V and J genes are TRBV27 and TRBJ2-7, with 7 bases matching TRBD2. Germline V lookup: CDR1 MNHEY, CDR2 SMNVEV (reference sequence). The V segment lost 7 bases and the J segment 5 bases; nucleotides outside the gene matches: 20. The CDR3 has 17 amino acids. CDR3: CASTTMPKAGLPHEQYF. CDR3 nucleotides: TGTGCCAGCACCACTATGCCAAAAGCGGGGTTACCCCACGAGCAGTACTTC.

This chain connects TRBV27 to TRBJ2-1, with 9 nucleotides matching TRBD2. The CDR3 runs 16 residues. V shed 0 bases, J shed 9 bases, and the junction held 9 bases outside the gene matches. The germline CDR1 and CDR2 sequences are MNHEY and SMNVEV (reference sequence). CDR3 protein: CASSLSQAGGPGEQFF. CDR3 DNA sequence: TGTGCCAGCAGTTTATCCCAAGCGGGAGGACCGGGTGAGCAGTTCTTC.

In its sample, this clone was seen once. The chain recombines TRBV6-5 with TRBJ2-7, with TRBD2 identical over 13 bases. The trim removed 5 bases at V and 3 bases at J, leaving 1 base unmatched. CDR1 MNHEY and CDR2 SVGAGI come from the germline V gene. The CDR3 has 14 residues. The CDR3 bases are TGTGCCAGCAGTAGACTAGCGGGAGGCTACGAGCAGTACTTC. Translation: CASSRLAGGYEQYF.

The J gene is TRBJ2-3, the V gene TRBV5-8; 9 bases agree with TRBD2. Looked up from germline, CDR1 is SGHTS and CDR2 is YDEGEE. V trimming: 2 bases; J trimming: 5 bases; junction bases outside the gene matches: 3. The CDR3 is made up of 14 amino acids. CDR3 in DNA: TGTGCCAGCAGCTTTCTAGCGGGGCAAGATACGCAGTATTTT. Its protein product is CASSFLAGQDTQYF.

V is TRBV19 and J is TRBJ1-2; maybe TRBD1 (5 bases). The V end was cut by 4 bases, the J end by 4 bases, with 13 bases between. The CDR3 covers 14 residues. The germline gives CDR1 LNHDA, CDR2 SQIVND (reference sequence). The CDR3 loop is CASSSDRASYGYTF. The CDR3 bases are TGTGCCAGTAGTAGCGACAGAGCAAGCTATGGCTACACCTTC.

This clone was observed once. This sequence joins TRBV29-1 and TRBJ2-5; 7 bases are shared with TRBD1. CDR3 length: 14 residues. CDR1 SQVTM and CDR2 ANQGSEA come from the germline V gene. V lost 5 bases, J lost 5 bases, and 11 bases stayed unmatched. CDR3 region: CSVSRDSLRETQYF. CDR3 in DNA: TGCAGCGTTAGCCGGGACAGCCTTAGGGAGACCCAGTACTTC.

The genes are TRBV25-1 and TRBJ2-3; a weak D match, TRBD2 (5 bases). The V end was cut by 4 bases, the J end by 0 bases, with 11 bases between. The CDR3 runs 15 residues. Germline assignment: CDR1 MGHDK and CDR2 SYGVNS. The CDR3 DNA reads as TGTGCCAGCAGTGTTGGCGGGTTAAGCACAGATACGCAGTATTTT. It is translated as CASSVGGLSTDTQYF.

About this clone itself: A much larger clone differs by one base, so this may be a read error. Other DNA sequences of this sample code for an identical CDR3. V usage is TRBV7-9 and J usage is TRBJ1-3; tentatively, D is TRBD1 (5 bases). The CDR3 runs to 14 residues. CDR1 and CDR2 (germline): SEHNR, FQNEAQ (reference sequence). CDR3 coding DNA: TGCGCCTGGGGCCAGGGCGTAACTGGAAACACCATATATTTT. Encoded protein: CAWGQGVTGNTIYF.

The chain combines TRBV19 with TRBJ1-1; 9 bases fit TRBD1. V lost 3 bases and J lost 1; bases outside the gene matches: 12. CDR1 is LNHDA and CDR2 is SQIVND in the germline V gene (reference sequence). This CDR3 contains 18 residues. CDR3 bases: TGTGCCAGTAGTATCCAGACCGGGACAGGGCTTGGGAACACTGAAGCTTTCTTT. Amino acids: CASSIQTGTGLGNTEAFF.

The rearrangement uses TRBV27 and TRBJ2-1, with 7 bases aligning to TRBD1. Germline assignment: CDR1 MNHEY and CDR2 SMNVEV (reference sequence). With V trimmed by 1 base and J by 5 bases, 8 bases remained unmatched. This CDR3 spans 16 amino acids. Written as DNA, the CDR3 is TGTGCCAGCAGTTTATTCCCAGGGACAGCTAACAATGAGCAGTTCTTC. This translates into CASSLFPGTANNEQFF.

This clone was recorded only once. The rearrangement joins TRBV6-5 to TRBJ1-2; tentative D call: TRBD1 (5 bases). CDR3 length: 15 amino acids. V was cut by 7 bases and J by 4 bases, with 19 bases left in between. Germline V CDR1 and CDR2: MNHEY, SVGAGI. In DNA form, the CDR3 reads TGTGCCAGCACCCTGGACGGAGGGGAGGGCTATGGCTACACCTTC. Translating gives CASTLDGGEGYGYTF.

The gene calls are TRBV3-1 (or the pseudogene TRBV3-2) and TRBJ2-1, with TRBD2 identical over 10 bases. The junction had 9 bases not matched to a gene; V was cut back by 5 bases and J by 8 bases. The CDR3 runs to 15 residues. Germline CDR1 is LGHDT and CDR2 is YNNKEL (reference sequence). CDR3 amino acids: CASSAPGLAAYEQFF. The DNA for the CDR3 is TGTGCCAGCAGCGCACCCGGACTAGCGGCGTATGAGCAGTTCTTC.

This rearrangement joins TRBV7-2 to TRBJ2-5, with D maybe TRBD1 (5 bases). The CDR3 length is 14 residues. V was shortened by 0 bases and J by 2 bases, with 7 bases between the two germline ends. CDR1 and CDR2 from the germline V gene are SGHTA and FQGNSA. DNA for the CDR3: TGTGCCAGCAGCTTAGCGGCAGGGCAAGAGACCCAGTACTTC. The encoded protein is CASSLAAGQETQYF.

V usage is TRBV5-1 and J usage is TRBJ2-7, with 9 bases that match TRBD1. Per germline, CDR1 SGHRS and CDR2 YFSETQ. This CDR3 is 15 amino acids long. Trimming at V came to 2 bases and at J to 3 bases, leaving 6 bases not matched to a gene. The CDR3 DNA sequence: TGCGCCAGCAGCTTTAGTTCGGGACAGGGCTACGAGCAGTACTTC. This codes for CASSFSSGQGYEQYF.

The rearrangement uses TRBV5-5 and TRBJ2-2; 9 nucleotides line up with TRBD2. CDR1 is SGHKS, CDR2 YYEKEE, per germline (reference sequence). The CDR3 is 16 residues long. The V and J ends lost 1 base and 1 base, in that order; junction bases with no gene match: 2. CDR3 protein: CASSLRSGGNTGELFF. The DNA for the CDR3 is TGTGCCAGCAGCTTGCGTAGCGGGGGGAACACCGGGGAGCTGTTTTTT. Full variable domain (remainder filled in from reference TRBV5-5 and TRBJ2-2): DAGVTQSPTHLIKTRGQQVTLRCSPISGHKSVSWYQQVLGQGPQFIFQYYEKEERGRGNFPDRFSARQFPNYSSELNVNALLLGDSALYLCASSLRSGGNTGELFFGEGSRLTVL.

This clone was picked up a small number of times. The CDR3 here is CASSYYRDGAEAFF. CDR3 in DNA: TGTGCCAGCAGCTACTACAGGGATGGAGCTGAAGCTTTCTTT. The rearrangement uses TRBV7-2 and TRBJ1-1; TRBD1 is a possible D gene (6 bases). The germline CDR1 and CDR2 sequences are SGHTA and FQGNSA. V gave up 4 bases and J gave up 6 bases, with 15 bases separating them. The CDR3 contains 14 residues.

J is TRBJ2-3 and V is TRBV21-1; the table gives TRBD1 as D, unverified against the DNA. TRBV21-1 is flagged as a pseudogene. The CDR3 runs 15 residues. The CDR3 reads CASVPDREGTDTQYF. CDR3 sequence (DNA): TGTGCCAGCGTTCCGGACAGGGAGGGCACAGATACGCAGTATTTT.

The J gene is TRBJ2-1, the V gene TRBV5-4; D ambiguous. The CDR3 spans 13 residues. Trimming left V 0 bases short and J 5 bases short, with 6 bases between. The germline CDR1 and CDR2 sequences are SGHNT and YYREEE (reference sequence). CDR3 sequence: CASSLGLNNEQFF. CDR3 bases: TGTGCCAGCAGCTTGGGTCTAAACAATGAGCAGTTCTTC. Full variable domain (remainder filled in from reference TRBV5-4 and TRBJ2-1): ETGVTQSPTHLIKTRGQQVTLRCSSQSGHNTVSWYQQALGQGPQFIFQYYREEENGRGNFPPRFSGLQFPNYSSELNVNALELDDSALYLCASSLGLNNEQFFGPGTRLTVL.

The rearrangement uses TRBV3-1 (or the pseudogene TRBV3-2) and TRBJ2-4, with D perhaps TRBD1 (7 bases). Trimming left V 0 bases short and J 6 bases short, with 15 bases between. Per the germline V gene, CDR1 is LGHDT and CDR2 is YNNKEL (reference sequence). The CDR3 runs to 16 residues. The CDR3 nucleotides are TGTGCCAGCAGCCAAGATTGGACTCAGGGGGGAAACATTCAGTACTTC. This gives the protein CASSQDWTQGGNIQYF.

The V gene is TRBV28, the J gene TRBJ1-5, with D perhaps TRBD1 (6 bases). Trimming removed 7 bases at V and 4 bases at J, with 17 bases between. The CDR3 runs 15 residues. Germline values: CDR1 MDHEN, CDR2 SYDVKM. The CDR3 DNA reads TGTGCCAGCATCCAGGGGCCCAACCGTAATCAGCCCCAGCATTTT. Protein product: CASIQGPNRNQPQHF. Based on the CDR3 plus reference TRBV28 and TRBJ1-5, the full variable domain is DVKVTQSSRYLVKRTGEKVFLECVQDMDHENMFWYRQDPGLGLRLIYFSYDVKMKEKGDIPEGYSVSREKKERFSLILESASTNQTSMYLCASIQGPNRNQPQHFGDGTRLSIL.

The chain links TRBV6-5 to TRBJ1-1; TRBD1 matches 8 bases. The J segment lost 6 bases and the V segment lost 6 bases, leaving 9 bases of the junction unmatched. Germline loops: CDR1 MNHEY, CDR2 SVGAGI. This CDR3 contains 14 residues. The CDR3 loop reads CASRSDRGVPEAFF. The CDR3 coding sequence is TGTGCCAGCAGGTCCGACAGGGGTGTACCTGAAGCTTTCTTT.

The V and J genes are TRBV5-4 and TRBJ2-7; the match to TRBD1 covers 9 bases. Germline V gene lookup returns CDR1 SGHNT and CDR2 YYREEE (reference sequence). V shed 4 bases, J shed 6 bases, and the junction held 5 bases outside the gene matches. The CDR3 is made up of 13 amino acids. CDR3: CASSVDRGAEQYF. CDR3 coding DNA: TGTGCCAGCAGCGTGGACAGGGGAGCCGAGCAGTACTTC.

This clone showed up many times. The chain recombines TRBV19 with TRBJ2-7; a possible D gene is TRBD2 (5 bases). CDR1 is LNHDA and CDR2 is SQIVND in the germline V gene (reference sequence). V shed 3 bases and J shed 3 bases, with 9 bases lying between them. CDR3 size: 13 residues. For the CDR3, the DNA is TGTGCCAGTAGTATTGAAGGGAGCTACGAGCAGTACTTC. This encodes CASSIEGSYEQYF.

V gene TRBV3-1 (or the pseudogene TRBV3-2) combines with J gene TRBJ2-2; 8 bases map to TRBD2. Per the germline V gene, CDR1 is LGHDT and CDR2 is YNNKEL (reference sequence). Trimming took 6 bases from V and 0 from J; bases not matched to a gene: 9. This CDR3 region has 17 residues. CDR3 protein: CASSLRRLASNTGELFF. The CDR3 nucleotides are TGTGCCAGCAGTCTCCGTCGACTAGCGTCGAACACCGGGGAGCTGTTTTTT.

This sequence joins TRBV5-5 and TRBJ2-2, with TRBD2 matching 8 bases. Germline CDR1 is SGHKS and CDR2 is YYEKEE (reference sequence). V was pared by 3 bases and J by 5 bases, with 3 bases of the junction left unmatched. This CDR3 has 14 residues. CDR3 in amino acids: CASSSGTRTGELFF. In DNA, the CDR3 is TGTGCCAGCAGCTCCGGGACTAGGACCGGGGAGCTGTTTTTT.

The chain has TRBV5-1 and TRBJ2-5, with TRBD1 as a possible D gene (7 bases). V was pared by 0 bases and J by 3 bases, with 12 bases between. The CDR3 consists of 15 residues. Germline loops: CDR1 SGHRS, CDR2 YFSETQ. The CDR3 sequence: CASSLEARGEETQYF. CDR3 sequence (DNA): TGCGCCAGCAGCTTGGAGGCCAGGGGGGAAGAGACCCAGTACTTC.

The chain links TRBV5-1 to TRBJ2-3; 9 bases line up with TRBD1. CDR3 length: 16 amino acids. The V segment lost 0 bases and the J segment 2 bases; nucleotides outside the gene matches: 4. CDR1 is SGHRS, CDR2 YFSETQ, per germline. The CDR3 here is CASSLAGQGNTDTQYF. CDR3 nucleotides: TGCGCCAGCAGCTTGGCTGGACAGGGGAACACAGATACGCAGTATTTT.

CDR3 coding DNA: TGTGCCAGCAGCCCCTCCCGAGACAGGGGTCTTGAGACCCAGTACTTC. This gives the protein CASSPSRDRGLETQYF. The rearrangement uses TRBV11-2 and TRBJ2-5; 8 nucleotides agree with TRBD1. V lost 5 bases, J lost 5 bases, and 13 bases stayed unmatched. The CDR3 totals 16 residues. In germline, CDR1 is SGHAT, CDR2 FQNNGV.

DNA of the CDR3: TGTGCCAGCAGCTTAGGAGCAGCGGGGGGGAGTGAGACCCAGTACTTC. The encoded protein is CASSLGAAGGSETQYF. This chain joins TRBV7-6 and TRBJ2-5; 10 bases fit TRBD2. J was trimmed by 5 bases and V by 1 base; bases with no gene match: 7. This CDR3 is built from 16 residues. Germline lookup yields CDR1 SGHVS and CDR2 FNYEAQ. Using reference TRBV7-6 and TRBJ2-5 for the parts outside the CDR3, the full variable domain is GAGVSQSPRYKVTKRGQDVALRCDPISGHVSLYWYRQALGQGPEFLTYFNYEAQQDKSGLPNDRFSAERPEGSISTLTIQRTEQRDSAMYRCASSLGAAGGSETQYFGPGTRLLVL.

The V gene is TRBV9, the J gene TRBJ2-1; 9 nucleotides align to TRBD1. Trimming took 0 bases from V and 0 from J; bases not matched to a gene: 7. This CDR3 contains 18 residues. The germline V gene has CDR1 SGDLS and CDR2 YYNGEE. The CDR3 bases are TGTGCCAGCAGCGTAGGAGTGGGGACAGGGACCTCCTACAATGAGCAGTTCTTC. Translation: CASSVGVGTGTSYNEQFF.